The next 26 T cell receptor beta chains were all read from a single sample in a study of blood T cells in healthy people across ages. Next came a second PCR, run for about 6 to 12 cycles, which used a sample-barcoded 5' primer along with a J-beta primer mix. TCRdb redid the calling of the 5' RACE reads with MiXCR, one entry per CDR3 protein. The sample has 550,000 to 650,000 distinct CDR3 sequences; about 28% are singletons. These data are also associated with another study on T cells of mothers and their children.

Sequencing used blood. These receptors were taken from a boy younger than 10 in good health.

The CDR3 reads CASSQDSRDWDTYNEQFF. The CDR3 DNA follows: TGTGCCAGCAGCCAAGATTCCCGCGATTGGGACACCTACAATGAGCAGTTCTTC. The rearrangement uses TRBV14 and TRBJ2-5; TRBD1 might be the D (6 bases). The last part of the DNA fits TRBJ2-1 better; the J call may be wrong. The CDR3 is 18 residues long. The germline V gene encodes CDR1 SGHDN and CDR2 FVKESK.

The rearrangement links TRBV6-6 to TRBJ2-7; 8 positions match TRBD1. CDR3 length: 13 residues. Germline trimming cut 6 bases from V and 3 bases from J; bases unmatched to any gene: 4. Germline V gene data show CDR1 as MNHNY and CDR2 as SVGAGI (reference sequence). For the CDR3, the DNA is TGTGCCAGCAGGGACAGGGAGATCTACGAGCAGTACTTC. Translation gives CASRDREIYEQYF.

This clonotype appeared once. Sequence at one end of the junction differs from germline and may be a read error. The chain recombines TRBV12-3 or TRBV12-4 with TRBJ2-3; TRBD1 matches 8 bases. This CDR3 comprises 14 residues. This CDR3 is CASRGGQGTDAQYF. The DNA for the CDR3 is TGTGCCAGCAGGGGCGGACAGGGAACAGATGCGCAGTATTTT.

There are a few counts of this clonotype. At one end the junction does not follow the germline gene, possibly because of a read error. The chain links TRBV13 to TRBJ2-3, with 8 bases identical to TRBD2. CDR1 is PRHDT and CDR2 is FYEKMQ in the germline V gene (reference sequence). This CDR3 comprises 15 residues. The CDR3 region has the DNA TGTGCCCGCAGCTTAGAACTAGCGGGCACAGATACGCAGTATTTT. Translation: CARSLELAGTDTQYF. The full variable domain, in which reference TRBV13 and TRBJ2-3 provide the parts outside the CDR3, is AAGVIQSPRHLIKEKRETATLKCYPIPRHDTVYWYQQGPGQDPQFLISFYEKMQSDKGSIPDRFSAQQFSDYHSELNMSSLELGDSALYFCARSLELAGTDTQYFGPGTRLTVL.

The genes are TRBV4-2 and TRBJ2-2, with TRBD2 as a possible D gene (5 bases). The CDR3 spans 13 residues. Per the germline V gene, CDR1 is LGHNA and CDR2 is YNFKEQ. The V end lost 6 bases, the J end lost 5 bases, and 10 bases lay between the germline ends. CDR3 amino acids: CASRSPGTGELFF. The CDR3 DNA reads TGTGCCAGCAGGTCTCCGGGGACCGGGGAGCTGTTTTTT.

This clonotype turned up a few times. V usage is TRBV6-2 or TRBV6-3 and J usage is TRBJ1-5; D is uncertain. The V gene's germline CDR1 is MNHEY and CDR2 SVGEGT. The CDR3 is 13 amino acids. V shed 4 bases and J shed 2 bases, with 6 bases lying between them. This chain's CDR3 is CASSFEGNQPQHF. The CDR3 nucleotides read TGTGCCAGCAGTTTCGAGGGCAATCAGCCCCAGCATTTT.

This clonotype was counted only a few times. The V gene is TRBV10-3, the J gene TRBJ2-3, with 16 bases lining up with TRBD2. The CDR3 contains 16 residues. V shed 6 bases, J shed 3 bases, and the junction held 3 bases outside the gene matches. CDR1 is ENHRY and CDR2 is SYGVKD in the germline V gene. CDR3 in DNA: TGTGCCATCAGGGGACTAGCGGGGGGGCCGACAGATACGCAGTATTTT. Amino acid sequence: CAIRGLAGGPTDTQYF.

The chain couples TRBV18 to TRBJ2-3, with 13 bases that match TRBD2. This CDR3 spans 16 amino acids. J lost 2 bases, V lost 8 bases, and 7 bases had no gene match. In germline, CDR1 is KGHSH, CDR2 LQKENI. The CDR3 nucleotides are TGTGCCAGCAAATGGACTAGCGGGGGCTCCACAGATACGCAGTATTTT. It encodes CASKWTSGGSTDTQYF.

The V and J genes are TRBV7-9 and TRBJ2-1, with 10 bases fitting TRBD2. Losses at the gene ends were 7 bases for V and 12 bases for J; bases not matched to a gene: 18. Germline V lookup: CDR1 SEHNR, CDR2 FQNEAQ (reference sequence). The CDR3 consists of 16 residues. CDR3 in amino acids: CASTRQGTSGIQGQFF. In nucleotides, the CDR3 is TGTGCCAGCACCAGACAGGGCACTAGCGGGATTCAAGGGCAGTTCTTC. Complete variable domain (other parts from reference TRBV7-9 and TRBJ2-1): DTGVSQNPRHKITKRGQNVTFRCDPISEHNRLYWYRQTLGQGPEFLTYFQNEAQLEKSRLLSDRFSAERPKGSFSTLEIQRTEQGDSAMYLCASTRQGTSGIQGQFFGPGTRLTVL.

This clonotype was recorded a few times. This chain joins TRBV29-1 and TRBJ2-7; 7 bases line up with TRBD1. Germline trimming cut 4 bases from V and 9 bases from J; bases unmatched to any gene: 12. Germline V gene sequence: CDR1 SQVTM, CDR2 ANQGSEA. This CDR3 spans 13 amino acids. CDR3 nucleotide sequence: TGCAGCGTTGCCTCCTGGACAGGAAAGGCGCAGTACTTC. This sequence encodes CSVASWTGKAQYF.

The J gene is TRBJ2-5, the V gene TRBV14; tentatively, D is TRBD1 (5 bases). The J call is uncertain, as TRBJ2-1 better fits the DNA end. This CDR3 has 13 residues. Germline CDR1 SGHDN, CDR2 FVKESK. CDR3: CASRNRGRSEQFF. The CDR3 coding sequence is TGTGCCAGCAGAAATAGGGGAAGGAGTGAGCAGTTCTTC.

V gene TRBV11-2 combines with J gene TRBJ2-2; D might be TRBD1 (6 bases). The V gene's germline CDR1 is SGHAT and CDR2 FQNNGV. The CDR3 spans 14 residues. Trimming cost V 6 bases and J 1 base, with 9 bases left between them. CDR3 protein: CASRIGGNTGELFF. Written as DNA, the CDR3 is TGTGCCAGCAGAATAGGGGGGAACACCGGGGAGCTGTTTTTT. The full variable domain, completed using reference TRBV11-2 and TRBJ2-2, is EAGVAQSPRYKIIEKRQSVAFWCNPISGHATLYWYQQILGQGPKLLIQFQNNGVVDDSQLPKDRFSAERLKGVDSTLKIQPAKLEDSAVYLCASRIGGNTGELFFGEGSRLTVL.

V and J are TRBV28 and TRBJ2-7; 8 nucleotides align to TRBD1. Germline CDR1 reads MDHEN; CDR2 reads SYDVKM. V trimming: 5 bases; J trimming: 3 bases; junction bases outside the gene matches: 9. The CDR3 contains 15 residues. CDR3 protein: CASSGSGQGIYEQYF. CDR3 nucleotides: TGTGCCAGCAGTGGTTCCGGACAGGGAATCTACGAGCAGTACTTC.

This sequence joins TRBV30 and TRBJ2-7; D remains unclear. V was trimmed by 2 bases and J by 1 base, leaving 9 bases between them. The CDR3 runs 13 residues. The V gene's germline CDR1 is GTSNPN and CDR2 SVGIG (reference sequence). CDR3 region: CAWSLDMSYEQYF. DNA for the CDR3: TGTGCCTGGAGTTTGGATATGTCCTACGAGCAGTACTTC.

J is TRBJ2-5 and V is TRBV4-3; 13 bases map to TRBD2. J was trimmed by 5 bases and V by 0 bases; bases with no gene match: 12. This CDR3 region has 19 residues. Per the germline V gene, CDR1 is LGHNA and CDR2 is YSLEER. The CDR3 DNA reads as TGCGCCAGCAGCCAAGATCTCCCCGGACTAGCGGGGGCCGGGGAGACCCAGTACTTC. This encodes CASSQDLPGLAGAGETQYF.

CDR3 DNA sequence: TGTGCCAGCAGCAATTACTTTACGGGCACTGAAGCTTTCTTT. Translation gives CASSNYFTGTEAFF. The rearrangement joins TRBV7-2 to TRBJ1-1; D unclear. This CDR3 is built from 14 residues. Deletions cut 5 bases from V and 4 bases from J, with 14 bases between. Germline V gene sequence: CDR1 SGHTA, CDR2 FQGNSA.

This chain connects TRBV12-3 or TRBV12-4 to TRBJ1-2; no firm D call. The ends were cut back, 6 bases at V and 2 bases at J, with 10 bases in the middle. The CDR3 spans 13 residues. The CDR3 loop reads CASSIGLNYGYTF. The CDR3 DNA reads as TGTGCCAGCAGCATCGGACTGAACTATGGCTACACCTTC.

This clonotype has only a few counts. The chain combines TRBV19 with TRBJ1-5, with TRBD1 identical over 7 bases. Trimming at V came to 8 bases and at J to 3 bases, leaving 10 bases not matched to a gene. This CDR3 has 15 residues. The V gene's germline CDR1 is LNHDA and CDR2 SQIVND (reference sequence). CDR3 in DNA: TGTGCCAGTGTAGGGACAGCCCTTCTCAATCAGCCCCAGCATTTT. It is translated as CASVGTALLNQPQHF.

The CDR3 is CASSETGNSLYEQYF. In nucleotides, the CDR3 is TGTGCCAGCAGTGAGACAGGGAATTCCCTCTACGAGCAGTACTTC. This chain links TRBV27 with TRBJ2-5; 7 positions agree with TRBD1. The DNA matches TRBJ2-7 better at its end, which makes the J call doubtful. This CDR3 is built from 15 residues. Germline V gene data show CDR1 as MNHEY and CDR2 as SMNVEV (reference sequence).

Ten or more counts support this clonotype. The V and J genes are TRBV7-9 and TRBJ1-4; possibly TRBD1 for D (6 bases). Trimming pared 0 bases from V and 7 bases from J, leaving 12 bases between. The CDR3 has 15 residues. CDR1 and CDR2 from the germline V gene are SEHNR and FQNEAQ (reference sequence). The CDR3 sequence: CASSLAVGALEKLFF. For the CDR3, the DNA is TGTGCCAGCAGCTTAGCGGTGGGGGCGCTTGAAAAACTGTTTTTT. The whole variable domain, remainder taken from reference TRBV7-9 and TRBJ1-4, is DTGVSQNPRHKITKRGQNVTFRCDPISEHNRLYWYRQTLGQGPEFLTYFQNEAQLEKSRLLSDRFSAERPKGSFSTLEIQRTEQGDSAMYLCASSLAVGALEKLFFGSGTQLSVL.

The chain uses TRBV6-5 and TRBJ2-1, with D possibly TRBD2 on 5 matching bases. Germline V gene sequence: CDR1 MNHEY, CDR2 SVGAGI. The CDR3 sequence is 17 residues long. The ends were cut back, 4 bases at V and 1 base at J, with 17 bases in the middle. CDR3 nucleotides: TGTGCCAGCAGTTCCTCACGGCGGACTTCATCCTACAATGAGCAGTTCTTC. Encoded protein: CASSSSRRTSSYNEQFF.

This clonotype was detected only a few times. This chain uses TRBV11-2 with TRBJ2-5, with TRBD2 identical over 8 bases. J was trimmed by 4 bases and V by 5 bases; bases with no gene match: 18. Germline V lookup: CDR1 SGHAT, CDR2 FQNNGV. CDR3 length: 18 residues. DNA of the CDR3: TGTGCCAGCAGCCCAGCGTTCAGAGAGCGGGAGTTCTCAGAGACCCAGTACTTC. Translation gives CASSPAFREREFSETQYF. Full variable domain (rest looked up from reference TRBV11-2 and TRBJ2-5): EAGVAQSPRYKIIEKRQSVAFWCNPISGHATLYWYQQILGQGPKLLIQFQNNGVVDDSQLPKDRFSAERLKGVDSTLKIQPAKLEDSAVYLCASSPAFREREFSETQYFGPGTRLLVL.

This clonotype has just a few counts. V gene TRBV12-3 or TRBV12-4 combines with J gene TRBJ2-1; 10 bases map to TRBD1. J gave up 3 bases and V 1 base, and 6 bases lay outside the gene matches. The CDR3 covers 17 residues. The CDR3 nucleotides are TGTGCCAGCAGTTTAGGAGGCGACAGGGGGCTCTACAATGAGCAGTTCTTC. Translated, it gives CASSLGGDRGLYNEQFF.

This clonotype was counted only a few times. The chain has TRBV20-1 and TRBJ2-1; TRBD2 agrees at 8 bases. V lost 7 bases, J lost 5 bases, and 10 bases stayed unmatched. The CDR3 is 14 residues long. Germline V lookup: CDR1 DFQATT, CDR2 SNEGSKA (reference sequence). The chain's CDR3 is CSVASGPTNNEQFF. CDR3 nucleotides: TGCAGTGTTGCTAGCGGGCCTACCAACAATGAGCAGTTCTTC.

This chain links TRBV11-2 with TRBJ2-3, with 9 bases lining up with TRBD2. V gave up 2 bases and J gave up 4 bases; unmatched junction bases: 4. The CDR3 runs to 15 residues. Germline CDR1 is SGHAT and CDR2 is FQNNGV. CDR3 sequence reads: CASSLKRGVSDTQYF. Here the CDR3 DNA reads TGTGCCAGCAGCTTAAAGCGGGGGGTGTCAGATACGCAGTATTTT.

The gene calls are TRBV27 and TRBJ2-7, with 13 nucleotides matching TRBD2. V shed 6 bases and J 7 bases; nucleotides not matched to a gene: 12. Germline CDR1 reads MNHEY; CDR2 reads SMNVEV (reference sequence). CDR3 length: 16 amino acids. The CDR3 loop reads CASSRTSGSLTSEQYF. CDR3 DNA: TGTGCCAGCAGCCGGACTAGCGGGAGCCTAACAAGTGAGCAGTACTTC.